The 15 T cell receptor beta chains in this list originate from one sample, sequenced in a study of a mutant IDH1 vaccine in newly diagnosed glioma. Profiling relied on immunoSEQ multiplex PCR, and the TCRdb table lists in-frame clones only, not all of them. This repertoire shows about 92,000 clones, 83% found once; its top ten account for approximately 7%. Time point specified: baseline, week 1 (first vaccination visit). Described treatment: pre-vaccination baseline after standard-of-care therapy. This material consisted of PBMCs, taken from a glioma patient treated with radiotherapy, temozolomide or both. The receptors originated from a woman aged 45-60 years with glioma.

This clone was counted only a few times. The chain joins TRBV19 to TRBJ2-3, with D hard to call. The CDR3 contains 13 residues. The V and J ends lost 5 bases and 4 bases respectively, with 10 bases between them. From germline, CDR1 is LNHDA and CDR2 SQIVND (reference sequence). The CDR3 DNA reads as TGTGCCAGTAGTGAGCAGGCAGCAGATACGCAGTATTTT. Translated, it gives CASSEQAADTQYF.

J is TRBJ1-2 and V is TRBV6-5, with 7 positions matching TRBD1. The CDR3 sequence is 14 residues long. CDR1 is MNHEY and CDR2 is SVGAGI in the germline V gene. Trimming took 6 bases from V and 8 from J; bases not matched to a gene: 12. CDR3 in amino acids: CASSPRQGMGGYTF. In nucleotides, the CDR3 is TGTGCCAGCAGCCCGAGACAGGGAATGGGCGGCTACACCTTC.

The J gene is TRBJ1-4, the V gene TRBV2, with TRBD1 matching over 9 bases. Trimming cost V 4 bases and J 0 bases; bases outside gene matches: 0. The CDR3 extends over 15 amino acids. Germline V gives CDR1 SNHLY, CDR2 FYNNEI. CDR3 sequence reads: CASSGQGATNEKLFF. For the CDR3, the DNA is TGTGCCAGCAGTGGACAGGGGGCAACTAATGAAAAACTGTTTTTT.

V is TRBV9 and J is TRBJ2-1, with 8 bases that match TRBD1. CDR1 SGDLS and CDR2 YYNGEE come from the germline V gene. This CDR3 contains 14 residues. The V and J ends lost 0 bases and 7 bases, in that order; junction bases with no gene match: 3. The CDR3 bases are TGTGCCAGCAGCGTAGGGACAGGGTGGAATGAGCAGTTCTTC. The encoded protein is CASSVGTGWNEQFF.

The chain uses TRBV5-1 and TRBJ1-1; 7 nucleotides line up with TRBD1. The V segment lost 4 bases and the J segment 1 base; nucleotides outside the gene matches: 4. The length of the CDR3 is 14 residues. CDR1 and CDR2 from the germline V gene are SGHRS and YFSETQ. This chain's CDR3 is CASSRDSKNTEAFF. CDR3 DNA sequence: TGCGCCAGCAGCAGGGACAGCAAGAACACTGAAGCTTTCTTT. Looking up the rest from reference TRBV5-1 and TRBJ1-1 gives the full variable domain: KAGVTQTPRYLIKTRGQQVTLSCSPISGHRSVSWYQQTPGQGLQFLFEYFSETQRNKGNFPGRFSGRQFSNSRSEMNVSTLELGDSALYLCASSRDSKNTEAFFGQGTRLTVV.

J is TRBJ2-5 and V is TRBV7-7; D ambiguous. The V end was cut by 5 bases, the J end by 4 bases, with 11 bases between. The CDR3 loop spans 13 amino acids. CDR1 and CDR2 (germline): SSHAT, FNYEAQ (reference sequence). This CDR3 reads CASSLSPGETQYF. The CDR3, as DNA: TGTGCCAGCAGCCTAAGCCCGGGAGAGACCCAGTACTTC.

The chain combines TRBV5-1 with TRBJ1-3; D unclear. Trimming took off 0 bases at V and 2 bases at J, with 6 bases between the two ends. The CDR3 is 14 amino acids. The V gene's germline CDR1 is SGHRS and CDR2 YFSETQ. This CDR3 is CASSLAGAGNTIYF. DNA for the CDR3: TGCGCCAGCAGCTTGGCCGGTGCTGGAAACACCATATATTTT.

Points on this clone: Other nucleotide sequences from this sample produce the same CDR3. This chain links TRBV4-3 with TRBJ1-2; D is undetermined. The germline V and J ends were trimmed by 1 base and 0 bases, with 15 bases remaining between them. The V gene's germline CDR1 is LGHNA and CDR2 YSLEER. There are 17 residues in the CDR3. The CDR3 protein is CASSQVVGQAANYGYTF. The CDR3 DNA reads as TGCGCCAGCAGCCAAGTTGTCGGCCAAGCGGCTAACTATGGCTACACCTTC.

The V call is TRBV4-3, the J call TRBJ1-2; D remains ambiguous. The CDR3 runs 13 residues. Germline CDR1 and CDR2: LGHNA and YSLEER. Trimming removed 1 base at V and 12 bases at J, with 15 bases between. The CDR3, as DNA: TGCGCCAGCAGCCAAGGGCTACTCTATGCCGACACCTTC. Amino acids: CASSQGLLYADTF.

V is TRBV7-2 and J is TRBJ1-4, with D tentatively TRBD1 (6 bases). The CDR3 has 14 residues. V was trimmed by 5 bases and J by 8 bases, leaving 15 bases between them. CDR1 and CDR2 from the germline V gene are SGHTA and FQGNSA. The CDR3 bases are TGTGCCAGCAGCCCACAGGGAGGGAACGAAAAACTGTTTTTT. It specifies CASSPQGGNEKLFF. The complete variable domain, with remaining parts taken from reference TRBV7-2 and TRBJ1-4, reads GAGVSQSPSNKVTEKGKDVELRCDPISGHTALYWYRQSLGQGLEFLIYFQGNSAPDKSGLPSDRFSAERTGGSVSTLTIQRTQQEDSAVYLCASSPQGGNEKLFFGSGTQLSVL.

The CDR3 nucleotides are TGTGCCAGCTCACCATCGGGACAGGGGTACTACGAGCAGTACTTC. Amino acid sequence: CASSPSGQGYYEQYF. V and J are TRBV18 and TRBJ2-7, with 10 bases that match TRBD1. Trimming cost V 2 bases and J 3 bases; bases outside gene matches: 4. In germline, CDR1 is KGHSH, CDR2 LQKENI. The CDR3 extends over 15 amino acids.

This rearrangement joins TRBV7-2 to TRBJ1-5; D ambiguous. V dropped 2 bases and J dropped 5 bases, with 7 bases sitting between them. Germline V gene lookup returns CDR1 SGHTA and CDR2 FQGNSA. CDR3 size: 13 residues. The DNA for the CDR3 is TGTGCCAGCAGCTTATCGTCGGATCAGCCCCAGCATTTT. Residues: CASSLSSDQPQHF. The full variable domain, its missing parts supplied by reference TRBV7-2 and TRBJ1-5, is GAGVSQSPSNKVTEKGKDVELRCDPISGHTALYWYRQSLGQGLEFLIYFQGNSAPDKSGLPSDRFSAERTGGSVSTLTIQRTQQEDSAVYLCASSLSSDQPQHFGDGTRLSIL.

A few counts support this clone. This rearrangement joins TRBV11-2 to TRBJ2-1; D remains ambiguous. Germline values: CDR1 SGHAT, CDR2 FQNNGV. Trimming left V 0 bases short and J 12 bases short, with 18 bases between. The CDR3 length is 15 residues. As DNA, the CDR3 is TGTGCCAGCAGCTTAGACCGGAACAGCGTCGGTGGGCAGTTCTTC. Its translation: CASSLDRNSVGGQFF.

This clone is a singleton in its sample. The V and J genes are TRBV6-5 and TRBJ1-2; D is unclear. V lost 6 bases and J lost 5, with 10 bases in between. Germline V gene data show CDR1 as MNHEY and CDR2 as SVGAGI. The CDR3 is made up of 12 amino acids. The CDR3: CASSLPPYGYTF. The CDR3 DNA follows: TGTGCCAGCAGCCTACCCCCATATGGCTACACCTTC.

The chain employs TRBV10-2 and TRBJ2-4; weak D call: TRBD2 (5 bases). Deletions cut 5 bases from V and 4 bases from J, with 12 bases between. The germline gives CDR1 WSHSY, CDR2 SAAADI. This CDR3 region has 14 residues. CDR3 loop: CASSPPGTKNIQYF. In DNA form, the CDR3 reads TGCGCCAGCAGTCCCCCGGGAACTAAAAACATTCAGTACTTC.